This TCR beta chain is drawn from a study of stem cell transplantation in POMP-related autoinflammatory disease (dated by TCRdb to the early 2020s). About the full investigation: According to the study's hypothesis, the TRB repertoire gets skewed because defective thymoproteasomes impair MHC class I-dependent CD8+ T-cell differentiation and positive selection. Prior to transplant, the patients had CD4+ naive T-cell skewing, low CD8+ T-cell proportions, and decreased T-cell cytokine secretion. After transplant, DNA chimerism analysis showed 100% donor engraftment of neutrophils and platelets through one year. The effect of POMP deficiency on T-cell receptor beta repertoire diversity and CDR3 characteristics was assessed by high-throughput TRB sequencing. The paper's findings and limits, for the study overall: The number of unique TRB V-J gene pairings in PRAID patients was restricted. In PRAID patients, the trend toward lower diversity and increased clonality reached statistical significance only for regulatory T cells. PRAID patients trended toward lower TRB diversity and higher clonality across all analyzed T-cell subsets.

Interpreted using the paper, the time point label stands for: after hematopoietic stem cell transplant. PRAID was marked by prominent immunodeficiency together with autoinflammation. T-cell subsets (conventional T cells, CD8+ T cells, regulatory T cells, T follicular helper cells) were sorted before TRB sequencing. Concerning this clone: No cognate antigen has been identified for it. No much larger clonotype is one base removed from it; base qualities were not supplied.

The library was produced with the immunoSEQ multiplex PCR assay. From the authors' description of their analysis: Repertoire diversity was quantified with Shannon entropy, accounting for clonal size distribution. The Gini-Simpson index (Simpson_1-D) was used to measure inequality in clonotype distribution. TCRdb provides this immuneACCESS table in a form limited to in-frame rearrangements. Some clones are lacking; in checked studies, under half of them reflect an unresolved V gene, and why the rest are absent is not known. V, J and clone size reflect that table, while D and trimming were determined from the DNA. The sample profile shows tens of thousands of clones; approximately 90% of them were found once. The top ten clones comprise about 0.66% of the sample. CDR3 length: 15 amino acids, cysteine to phenylalanine. The DNA shown is the 45-base CDR3, in frame from base 1. Relative to germline, V is 4 bases shorter and J is 2 bases shorter, with 15 bases between their ends. CDR1 LGHDT and CDR2 YNNKEL were looked up in the germline V gene (reference sequence).

This specimen was CD4+ T cells from PBMCs, taken after stem cell transplantation. The clonotype originates from a human patient with POMP-related autoinflammation and immune dysregulation (PRAID). Because of the transplant, the T cells may be the graft donor's rather than the patient's own. The sequence joins TRBV3-1 (or the pseudogene TRBV3-2) to TRBJ2-7; the D gene cannot be resolved reliably. Here is the DNA: TGTGCCAGCAGCCTACTGAGTGCGACACCCTACGAGCAGTACTTC. Its translation reads: CASSLLSATPYEQYF.